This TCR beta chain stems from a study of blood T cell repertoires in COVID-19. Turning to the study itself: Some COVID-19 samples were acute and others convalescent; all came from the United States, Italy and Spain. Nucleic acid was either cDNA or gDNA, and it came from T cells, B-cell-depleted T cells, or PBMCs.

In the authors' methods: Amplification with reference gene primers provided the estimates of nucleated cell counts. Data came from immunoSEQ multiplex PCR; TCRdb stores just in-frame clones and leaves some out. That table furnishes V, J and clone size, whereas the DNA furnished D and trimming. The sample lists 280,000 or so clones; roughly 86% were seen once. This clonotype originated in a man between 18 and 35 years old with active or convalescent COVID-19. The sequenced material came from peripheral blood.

CDR3 protein: CASRRRVFQPQHF. CDR3 DNA sequence: TGTGCCAGCAGACGGAGGGTTTTCCAGCCCCAGCATTTT. J is TRBJ1-5 and V is TRBV5-4, with D unclear. CDR3 size: 13 residues. Germline V lookup: CDR1 SGHNT, CDR2 YYREEE (reference sequence). V was trimmed by 5 bases and J by 7 bases, leaving 13 bases between them.